This is a list of T cell receptor beta chains from one sample in a study of cytotoxic CD8 clonotypes in ibrutinib-treated CLL. Repertoires were generated with immunoSEQ multiplex PCR, while TCRdb's copy carries only in-frame clones and drops some. Here the sample spans hundreds of thousands of clones, roughly 70% being singletons. The sample was PBMCs, taken after 36 months of ibrutinib treatment. These TCRs come from a human donor with chronic lymphocytic leukemia. Both conserved end residues are trimmed from each CDR3. A D gene is named only where the DNA matches it firmly.

length: 14; V: TRBV9; J: TRBJ1-2; D: .; CDR3: ASSVGPGSAAYGYT
length: 12; V: TRBV2; J: TRBJ2-7; D: .; CDR3: ASSEPGPNYEQY
length: 11; V: TRBV29-1; J: TRBJ2-3; D: .; CDR3: SGAQGFWDTQY
length: 12; V: TRBV19; J: TRBJ2-7; D: TRBD2; CDR3: ASRPLAGYYEQY
length: 9; V: TRBV20-1; J: TRBJ2-7; D: .; CDR3: SAPRGWEQY
length: 8; V: TRBV10-1; J: TRBJ2-7; D: .; CDR3: AAPSYEQY
length: 13; V: TRBV28; J: TRBJ1-3; D: .; CDR3: ASSLAGNSGNTIY
length: 12; V: TRBV29-1; J: TRBJ2-3; D: TRBD1; CDR3: SVVGDRNTDTQY
length: 12; V: TRBV5-4; J: TRBJ2-5; D: TRBD1; CDR3: ASSLGGQGETQY
length: 12; V: TRBV11-1; J: TRBJ2-1; D: .; CDR3: ASSLGYSYNEQF
length: 15; V: TRBV4-1; J: TRBJ1-6; D: TRBD1; CDR3: ASSQGQGRSYNSPLH
length: 13; V: TRBV18; J: TRBJ2-1; D: TRBD1; CDR3: ASSQGQGKSGEQF
length: 13; V: TRBV7-9; J: TRBJ2-5; D: .; CDR3: ASSLALGDQETQY
length: 14; V: TRBV29-1; J: TRBJ2-1; D: TRBD1; CDR3: SVASPQGARDNEQF
length: 17; V: TRBV9; J: TRBJ2-1; D: TRBD2; CDR3: ASSVEVAGDPGDYNEQF
length: 11; V: TRBV19; J: TRBJ2-3; D: .; CDR3: ASSLGLADTQY
length: 11; V: TRBV7-3; J: TRBJ2-3; D: .; CDR3: ASSQNREDTQY
length: 13; V: TRBV7-3; J: TRBJ2-1; D: TRBD2; CDR3: ASSPNGRTVNEQF
length: 12; V: TRBV25-1; J: TRBJ2-7; D: .; CDR3: ASSPPRPPGEQY
length: 11; V: TRBV30; J: TRBJ2-7; D: .; CDR3: ASWTDFSYEQY
length: 10; V: TRBV19; J: TRBJ1-2; D: .; CDR3: ASSPTVHGYT
length: 15; V: TRBV5-8; J: TRBJ2-2; D: .; CDR3: ASRGWAAETNTGELF
length: 11; V: TRBV6-5; J: TRBJ1-5; D: TRBD1; CDR3: ASTTGNGQPQH
length: 12; V: TRBV5-1; J: TRBJ2-3; D: .; CDR3: ASSLDREADTQY
length: 12; V: TRBV7-2; J: TRBJ2-3; D: .; CDR3: ASSPNLRTDTQY
length: 9; V: TRBV28; J: TRBJ2-1; D: .; CDR3: ASSPNNEQF
length: 13; V: TRBV5-6; J: TRBJ1-5; D: .; CDR3: ASSTGLGDNQPQH
length: 14; V: TRBV5-5; J: TRBJ2-7; D: TRBD1; CDR3: ASSPWTGGFTYEQY
length: 15; V: TRBV9; J: TRBJ2-5; D: .; CDR3: ASSVGFTDSSQETQY
length: 15; V: TRBV21-1; J: TRBJ2-2; D: .; CDR3: ASSYGLAGENTGELF
length: 13; V: TRBV7-9; J: TRBJ2-7; D: .; CDR3: ASSLAETDLDEQY
length: 11; V: TRBV28; J: TRBJ1-2; D: TRBD1; CDR3: ASATGGTYGYT
length: 10; V: TRBV10-1; J: TRBJ2-3; D: .; CDR3: ASSESRDTQY
length: 16; V: TRBV12-2; J: TRBJ2-3; D: .; CDR3: ASRLAGGLAGVTDTQY
length: 11; V: TRBV9; J: TRBJ2-1; D: .; CDR3: ASSLRSASEQF
length: 11; V: TRBV6-1; J: TRBJ1-1; D: TRBD1; CDR3: ASRDTTGTLAF
length: 13; V: TRBV15; J: TRBJ2-7; D: .; CDR3: ATSRDLGILYEQY
length: 11; V: TRBV6-5; J: TRBJ2-1; D: .; CDR3: ASTLTTTNEQF
length: 11; V: TRBV9; J: TRBJ1-4; D: .; CDR3: ASSVGTVEKLF